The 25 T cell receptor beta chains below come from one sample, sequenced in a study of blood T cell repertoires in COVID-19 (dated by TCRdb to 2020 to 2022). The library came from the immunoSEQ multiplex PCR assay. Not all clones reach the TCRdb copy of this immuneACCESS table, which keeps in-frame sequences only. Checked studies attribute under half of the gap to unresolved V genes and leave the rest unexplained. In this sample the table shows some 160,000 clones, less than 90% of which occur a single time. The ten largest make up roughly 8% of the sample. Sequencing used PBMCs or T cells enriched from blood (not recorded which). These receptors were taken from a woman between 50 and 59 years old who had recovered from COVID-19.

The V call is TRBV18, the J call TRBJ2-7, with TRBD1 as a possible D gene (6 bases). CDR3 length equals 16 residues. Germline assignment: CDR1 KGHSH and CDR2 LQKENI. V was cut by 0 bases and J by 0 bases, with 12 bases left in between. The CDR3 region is CASSPPDSIFSYEQYF. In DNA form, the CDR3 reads TGTGCCAGCTCACCACCGGACAGCATATTCTCCTACGAGCAGTACTTC.

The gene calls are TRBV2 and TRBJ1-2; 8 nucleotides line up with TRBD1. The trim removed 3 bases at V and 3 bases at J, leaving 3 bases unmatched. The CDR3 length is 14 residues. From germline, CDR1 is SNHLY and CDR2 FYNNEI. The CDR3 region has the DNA TGTGCCAGCAGTGAGCAGGGGGCTGACTATGGCTACACCTTC. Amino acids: CASSEQGADYGYTF.

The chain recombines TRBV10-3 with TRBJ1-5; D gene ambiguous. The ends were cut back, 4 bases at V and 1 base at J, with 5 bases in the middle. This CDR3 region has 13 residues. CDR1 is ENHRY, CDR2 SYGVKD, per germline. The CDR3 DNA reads TGTGCCATCAGTGGGGCCAGCAATCAGCCCCAGCATTTT. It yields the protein CAISGASNQPQHF.

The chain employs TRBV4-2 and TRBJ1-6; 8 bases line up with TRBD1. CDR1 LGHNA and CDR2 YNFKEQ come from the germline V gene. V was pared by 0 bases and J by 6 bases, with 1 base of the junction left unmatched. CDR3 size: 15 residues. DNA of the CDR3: TGTGCCAGCAGCCAAGACAGGGGGCGTAATTCACCCCTCCACTTT. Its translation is CASSQDRGRNSPLHF.

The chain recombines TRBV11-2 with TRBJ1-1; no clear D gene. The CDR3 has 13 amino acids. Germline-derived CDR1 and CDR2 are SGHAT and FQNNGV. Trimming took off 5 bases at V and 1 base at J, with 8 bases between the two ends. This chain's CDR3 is CASSLRKNTEAFF. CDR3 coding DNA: TGTGCCAGCAGCCTCCGTAAGAACACTGAAGCTTTCTTT.

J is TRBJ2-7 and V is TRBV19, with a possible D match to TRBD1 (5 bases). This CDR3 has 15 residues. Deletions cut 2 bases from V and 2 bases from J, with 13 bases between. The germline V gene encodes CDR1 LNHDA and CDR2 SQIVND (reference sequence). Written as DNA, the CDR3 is TGTGCCAGTAGTATATTGCTGGGGCGGACCTACGAGCAGTACTTC. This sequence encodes CASSILLGRTYEQYF.

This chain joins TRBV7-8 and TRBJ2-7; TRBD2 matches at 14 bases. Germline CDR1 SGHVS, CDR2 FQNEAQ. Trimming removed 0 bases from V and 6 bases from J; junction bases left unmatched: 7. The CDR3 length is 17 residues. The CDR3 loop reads CASSLATSGRASVEQYF. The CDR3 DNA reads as TGTGCCAGCAGCTTAGCGACTAGCGGGAGGGCTAGTGTCGAGCAGTACTTC.

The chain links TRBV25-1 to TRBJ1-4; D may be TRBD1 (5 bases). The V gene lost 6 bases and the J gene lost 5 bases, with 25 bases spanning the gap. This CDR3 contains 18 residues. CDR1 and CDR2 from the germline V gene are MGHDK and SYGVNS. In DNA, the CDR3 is TGTGCCAGCAGCGGCGGGGTAAACTCGGGACCGCAGAATGAAAAACTGTTTTTT. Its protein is CASSGGVNSGPQNEKLFF.

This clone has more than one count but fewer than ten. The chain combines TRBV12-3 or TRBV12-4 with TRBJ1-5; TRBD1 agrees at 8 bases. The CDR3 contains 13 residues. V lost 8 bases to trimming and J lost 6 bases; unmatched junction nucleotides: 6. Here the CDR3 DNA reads TGTGCCAGCCGTGGCAGGGGGCTTCAGCCCCAGCATTTT. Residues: CASRGRGLQPQHF.

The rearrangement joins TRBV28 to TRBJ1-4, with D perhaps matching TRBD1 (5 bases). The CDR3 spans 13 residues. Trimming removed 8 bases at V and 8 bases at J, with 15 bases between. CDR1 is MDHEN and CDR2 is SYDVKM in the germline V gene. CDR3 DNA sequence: TGTGCCAGCCGAAGAAGGGGTGCGGAAAAACTGTTTTTT. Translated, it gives CASRRRGAEKLFF. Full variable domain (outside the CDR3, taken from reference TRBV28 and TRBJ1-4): DVKVTQSSRYLVKRTGEKVFLECVQDMDHENMFWYRQDPGLGLRLIYFSYDVKMKEKGDIPEGYSVSREKKERFSLILESASTNQTSMYLCASRRRGAEKLFFGSGTQLSVL.

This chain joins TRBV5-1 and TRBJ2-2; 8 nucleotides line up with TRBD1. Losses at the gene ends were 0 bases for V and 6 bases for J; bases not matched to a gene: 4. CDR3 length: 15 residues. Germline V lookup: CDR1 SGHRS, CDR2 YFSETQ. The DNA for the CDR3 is TGCGCCAGCAGCTTGGGACAGGGGTTGTCCGGGGAGCTGTTTTTT. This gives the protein CASSLGQGLSGELFF.

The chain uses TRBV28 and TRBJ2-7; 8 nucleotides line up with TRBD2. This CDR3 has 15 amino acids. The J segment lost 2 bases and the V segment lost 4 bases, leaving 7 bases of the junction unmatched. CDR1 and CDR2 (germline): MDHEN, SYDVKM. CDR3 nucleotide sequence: TGTGCCAGCAGTTCGGGAGGGCGAGGCCCCTACGAGCAGTACTTC. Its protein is CASSSGGRGPYEQYF.

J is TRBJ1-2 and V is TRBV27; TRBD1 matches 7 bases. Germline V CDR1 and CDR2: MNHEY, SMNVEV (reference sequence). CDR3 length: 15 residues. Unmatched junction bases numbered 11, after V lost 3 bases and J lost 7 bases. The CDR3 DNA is TGTGCCAGCAGTTTCTCTCTAGGGGGCGCGGGTGGCTACACCTTC. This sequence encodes CASSFSLGGAGGYTF.

The CDR3: CATSGETPLNTGELFF. As DNA, the CDR3 is TGTGCCACCAGTGGCGAGACACCCCTGAACACCGGGGAGCTGTTTTTT. The rearrangement joins TRBV24-1 to TRBJ2-2, with D hard to call. This CDR3 is built from 16 residues. Germline-derived CDR1 and CDR2 are KGHDR and SFDVKD. Trimming took 5 bases from V and 1 from J, leaving 13 bases between them.

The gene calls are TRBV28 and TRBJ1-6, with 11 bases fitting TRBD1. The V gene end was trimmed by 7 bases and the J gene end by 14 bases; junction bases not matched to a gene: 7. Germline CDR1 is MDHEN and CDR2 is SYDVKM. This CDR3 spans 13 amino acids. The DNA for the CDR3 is TGTGCCAGCATCTCCGGGACAGGGGGATCCCTCCACTTT. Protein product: CASISGTGGSLHF. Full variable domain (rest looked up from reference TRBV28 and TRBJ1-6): DVKVTQSSRYLVKRTGEKVFLECVQDMDHENMFWYRQDPGLGLRLIYFSYDVKMKEKGDIPEGYSVSREKKERFSLILESASTNQTSMYLCASISGTGGSLHFGNGTRLTVT.

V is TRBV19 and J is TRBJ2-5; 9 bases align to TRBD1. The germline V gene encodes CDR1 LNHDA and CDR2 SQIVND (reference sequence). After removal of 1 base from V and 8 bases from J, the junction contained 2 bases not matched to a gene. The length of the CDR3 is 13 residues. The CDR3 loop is CASSIGTGATQYF. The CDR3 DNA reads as TGTGCCAGTAGTATAGGGACAGGGGCCACCCAGTACTTC.

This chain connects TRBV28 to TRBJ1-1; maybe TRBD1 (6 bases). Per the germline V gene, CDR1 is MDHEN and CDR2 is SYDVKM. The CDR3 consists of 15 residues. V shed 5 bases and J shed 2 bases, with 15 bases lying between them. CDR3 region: CASSPAGTPNTEAFF. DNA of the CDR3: TGTGCCAGCAGTCCCGCCGGGACACCCAACACTGAAGCTTTCTTT.

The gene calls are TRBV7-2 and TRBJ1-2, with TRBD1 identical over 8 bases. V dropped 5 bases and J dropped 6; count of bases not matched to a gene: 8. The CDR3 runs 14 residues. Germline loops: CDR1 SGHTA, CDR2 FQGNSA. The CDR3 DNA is TGTGCCAGCAGCGATTACCAGGGGGCTGATGGCTACACCTTC. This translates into CASSDYQGADGYTF.

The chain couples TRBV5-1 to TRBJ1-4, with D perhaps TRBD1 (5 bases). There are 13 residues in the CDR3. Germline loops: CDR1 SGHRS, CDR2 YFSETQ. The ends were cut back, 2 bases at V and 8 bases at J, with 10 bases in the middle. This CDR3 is CASSFDRPEKLFF. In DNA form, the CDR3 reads TGCGCCAGCAGCTTTGACAGACCGGAAAAACTGTTTTTT.

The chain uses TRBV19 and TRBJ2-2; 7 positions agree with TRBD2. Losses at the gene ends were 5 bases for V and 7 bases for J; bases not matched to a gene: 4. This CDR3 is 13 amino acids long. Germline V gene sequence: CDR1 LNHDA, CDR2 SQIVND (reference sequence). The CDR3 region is CASSFRTSGELFF. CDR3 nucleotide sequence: TGTGCCAGTAGTTTCCGGACTAGCGGGGAGCTGTTTTTT.

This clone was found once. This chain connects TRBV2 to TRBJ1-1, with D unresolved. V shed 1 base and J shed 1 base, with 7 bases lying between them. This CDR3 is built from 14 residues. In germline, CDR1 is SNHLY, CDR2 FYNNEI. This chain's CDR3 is CASSEDRGNTEAFF. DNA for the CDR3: TGTGCCAGCAGTGAAGACCGGGGGAACACTGAAGCTTTCTTT.

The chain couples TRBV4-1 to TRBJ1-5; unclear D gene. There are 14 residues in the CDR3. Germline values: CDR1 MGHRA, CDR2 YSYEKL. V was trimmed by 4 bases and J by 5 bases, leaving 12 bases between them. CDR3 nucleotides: TGCGCCAGCAGCCCCTCCGACTCTTATCAGCCCCAGCATTTT. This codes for CASSPSDSYQPQHF.

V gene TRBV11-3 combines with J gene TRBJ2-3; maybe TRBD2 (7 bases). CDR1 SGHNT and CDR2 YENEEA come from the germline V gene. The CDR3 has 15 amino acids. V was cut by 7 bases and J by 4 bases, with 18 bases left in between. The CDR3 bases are TGTGCCAGCAAACCCCAGAGGGGGGGGTCAGATACGCAGTATTTT. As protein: CASKPQRGGSDTQYF.

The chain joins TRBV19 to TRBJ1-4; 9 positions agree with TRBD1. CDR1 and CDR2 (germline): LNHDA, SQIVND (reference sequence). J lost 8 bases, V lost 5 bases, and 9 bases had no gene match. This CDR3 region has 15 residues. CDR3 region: CASSPMGQGVEKLFF. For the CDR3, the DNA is TGTGCCAGTAGTCCGATGGGACAGGGAGTAGAAAAACTGTTTTTT.

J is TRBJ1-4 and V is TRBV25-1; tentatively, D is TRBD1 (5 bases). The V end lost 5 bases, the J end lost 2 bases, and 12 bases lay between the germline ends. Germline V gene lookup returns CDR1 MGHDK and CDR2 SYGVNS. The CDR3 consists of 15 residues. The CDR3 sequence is CASSTPRGTNEKLFF. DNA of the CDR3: TGTGCCAGCAGTACCCCCCGGGGGACTAATGAAAAACTGTTTTTT.